Detailed here is one T cell receptor beta chain. Its antigen specificity is not known. HCMV-specific IgG was detected in serum with a commercial ELISA kit to determine HCMV serostatus. Ficoll density gradient centrifugation was used to isolate peripheral blood mononuclear cells from blood. Instrument used: Illumina HiSeq 2000. The TCR beta cDNA libraries were made using 5'RACE template switching, a step that added both a universal primer site and unique molecular identifiers. Synthesis of cDNA was primed from the TCR beta constant segment and was followed by two consecutive PCR amplification steps. On the study's bioinformatics: MIGEC was used to demultiplex reads and group reads by UMI, and MiTCR was used to assemble and quantify clonotypes. To exclude erroneous sequences, only TCR cDNA sequences supported by at least two reads were retained. Downstream repertoire analysis used the tcR package, and clonotypes were matched across fractions by CDR3 nucleotide sequence plus V segment. VDJmatch was used to annotate antigen specificity against VDJdb, with one amino acid substitution in CDR3 permitted. TCRdb reprocessed the raw reads; every CDR3 protein sequence is a single record, and DNA is not supplied. Clone size and V and J calls follow TCRdb, not the original study. The table of this sample itemizes around 550,000 distinct CDR3 sequences. 3% to 4.5% of the sample is in the top ten clones.

The sample belongs to a study of T cells expressing NK-cell markers (dated by TCRdb to 2018 to 2021). A note on the overall study: In sorted CD3+CD56+NKG2C+, CD3+CD56+NKG2C- and CD3+CD56-NKG2C+ T-cell subsets from 7 to 9 donors, TCR beta-chain repertoires were profiled. All eight donors whose samples were sequenced were randomly selected healthy volunteers, three of them men and five women. Seven of the eight sequenced donors were HCMV-seropositive and one was HCMV-seronegative. Illumina HiSeq 2000/2500, MiSeq or NextSeq was used to sequence libraries as 2 x 150 bp reads.

What the study reported, not specific to this receptor: Those dominant clonotypes were again the most abundant among CD3+CD56-NKG2C+ cells in a few donors, at about 28.3-65%. For five or six donors, the dominant CD3+CD56+NKG2C+ clonotypes were among the top 10 CD8+ clonotypes and accounted for roughly 1.0-7.5% of CD8+ T cells. Whether the expanded NKG2C-expressing T cell clones were specific for HCMV antigens remained unclear.

Taken from the germline V gene, the CDR1 and CDR2 loops are SQVTM and ANQGSEA. Including the terminal cysteine and phenylalanine, the CDR3 comprises 14 residues. No DNA accompanies this entry. The sequence was obtained from a man aged 18 to 29 in good health. Donor details come from another sample of the same person, matched by shared clones. The chain uses TRBV29-1 and TRBJ1-2; with no DNA, the TCRdb D assignment of TRBD1 cannot be verified. What was sequenced was blood T cells: a sorted CD56 or NKG2C T cell subset, CD4+ or CD8+ T cells, or bulk PBMC T cells (not recorded which). CDR3 region: CSVEDPRTVYGYTF.